This TCR beta chain comes out of a study of CD8 T cells in ankylosing spondylitis (dated by TCRdb to about 2017). Regarding the study in general: The study set out to find disease-linked TCR variants by profiling T cell receptor beta repertoires in ankylosing spondylitis patients and healthy donors. The full study cohort was made up of under 30 ankylosing spondylitis patients and fewer than 120 healthy donors. Peripheral blood was sampled, and synovial fluid was also collected from ankylosing spondylitis patients. The full study reports these points: Significant enrichment of the disease-linked clones was reported in matched synovial fluid samples from ankylosing spondylitis patients. Blood from ankylosing spondylitis patients appeared to be characterized by a TCR beta motif composed of roughly 8 highly homologous amino acid variants. Some motif variants were previously reported in synovial fluid and blood of reactive arthritis patients, suggesting common disease-initiation mechanisms. In peripheral blood, the disease-linked clones were found at relatively low frequencies and had a CD8+ phenotype.

In the case of this clonotype: Its binding antigen is unknown. No much larger clone is present one base from it, and per-base qualities are unavailable.

The listed sequencing device is Illumina HiSeq 2500. TCR beta libraries were prepared by quantitative 5'-RACE with molecular barcodes. As for the authors' bioinformatics: A new computational method, built on a probabilistic model of VDJ rearrangement, was used to identify disease-linked TCR variants. The public reads were quality trimmed at Q25 with fastp and then assembled into clones with MiXCR by TCRdb, keeping productive beta chains. Entries that share a CDR3 protein sequence are merged under the most common genes and DNA. TCRdb, rather than the study authors, made the V and J calls. This sample is represented by over 600,000 distinct CDR3 sequences; around a fifth of them were singletons. Under 20% of the sample is in the top ten clones. V loses 2 bases, J loses 1 base, and the germline ends lie 12 bases apart. The CDR3 runs 15 amino acids, cysteine and phenylalanine included. Only the CDR3 DNA is retained, 45 bases long and in frame from the first base. The germline V gene supplies CDR1 SGHRS and CDR2 YFSETQ.

The sequence was collected from a male donor with ankylosing spondylitis. The V gene is TRBV5-1 and the J gene is TRBJ2-5; matching of 6 bases hints at TRBD2 as the D gene. The sample comprised blood, either unsorted or a sorted T cell fraction (not recorded which). The CDR3 in this case is CASSFRVGSQETQYF. The nucleotide sequence is given as TGCGCCAGCAGCTTCAGGGTCGGGAGCCAAGAGACCCAGTACTTC.